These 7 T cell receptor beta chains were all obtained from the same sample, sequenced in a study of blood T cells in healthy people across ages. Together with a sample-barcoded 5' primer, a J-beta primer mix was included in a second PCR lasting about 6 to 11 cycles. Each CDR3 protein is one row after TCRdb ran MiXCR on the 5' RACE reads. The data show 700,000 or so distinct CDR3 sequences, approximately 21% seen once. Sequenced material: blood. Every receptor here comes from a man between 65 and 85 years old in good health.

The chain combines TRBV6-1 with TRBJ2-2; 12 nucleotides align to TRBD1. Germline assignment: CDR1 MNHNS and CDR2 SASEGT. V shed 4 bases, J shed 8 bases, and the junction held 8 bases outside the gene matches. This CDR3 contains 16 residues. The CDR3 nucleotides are TGTGCCAGCAGTGCCCTGGGACAGGGGGCGCAGGGGGAGCTGTTTTTT. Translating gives CASSALGQGAQGELFF.

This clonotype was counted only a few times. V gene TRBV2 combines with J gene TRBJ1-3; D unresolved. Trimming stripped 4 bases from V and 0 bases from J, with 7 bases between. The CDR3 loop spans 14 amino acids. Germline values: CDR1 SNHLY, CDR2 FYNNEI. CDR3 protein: CASSGARSGNTIYF. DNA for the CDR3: TGTGCCAGCAGTGGGGCCCGCTCTGGAAACACCATATATTTT.

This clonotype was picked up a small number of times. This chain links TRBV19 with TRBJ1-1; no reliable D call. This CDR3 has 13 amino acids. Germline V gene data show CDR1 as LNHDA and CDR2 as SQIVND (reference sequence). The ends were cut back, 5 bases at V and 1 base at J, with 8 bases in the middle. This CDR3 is CASSGWRNTEAFF. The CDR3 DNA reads TGTGCCAGTAGTGGATGGAGGAACACTGAAGCTTTCTTT. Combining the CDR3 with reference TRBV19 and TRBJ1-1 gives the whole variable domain DGGITQSPKYLFRKEGQNVTLSCEQNLNHDAMYWYRQDPGQGLRLIYYSQIVNDFQKGDIAEGYSVSREKKESFPLTVTSAQKNPTAFYLCASSGWRNTEAFFGQGTRLTVV.

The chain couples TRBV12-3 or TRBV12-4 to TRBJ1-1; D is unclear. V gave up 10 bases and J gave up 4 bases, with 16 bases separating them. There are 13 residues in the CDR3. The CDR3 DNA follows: TGTGCCAACAGCTACGGGAGCGGCACTGAAGCTTTCTTT. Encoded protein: CANSYGSGTEAFF.

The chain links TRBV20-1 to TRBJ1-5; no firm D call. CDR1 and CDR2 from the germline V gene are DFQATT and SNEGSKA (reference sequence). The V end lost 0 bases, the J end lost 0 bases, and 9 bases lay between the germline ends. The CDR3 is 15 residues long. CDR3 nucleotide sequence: TGCAGTGCTAGAGATACGGCGTATAGCAATCAGCCCCAGCATTTT. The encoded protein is CSARDTAYSNQPQHF.

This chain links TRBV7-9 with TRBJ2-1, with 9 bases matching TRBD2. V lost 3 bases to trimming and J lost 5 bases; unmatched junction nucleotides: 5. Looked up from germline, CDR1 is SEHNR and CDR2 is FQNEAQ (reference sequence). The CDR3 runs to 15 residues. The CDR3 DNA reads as TGTGCCAGCAGCTTCGCGGGAGGGTCCAACAATGAGCAGTTCTTC. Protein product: CASSFAGGSNNEQFF.

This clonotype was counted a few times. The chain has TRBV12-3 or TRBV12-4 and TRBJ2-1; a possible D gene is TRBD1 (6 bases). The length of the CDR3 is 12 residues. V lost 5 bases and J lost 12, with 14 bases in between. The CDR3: CASSPQGVGQFF. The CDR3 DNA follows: TGTGCCAGCAGTCCACAGGGTGTTGGGCAGTTCTTC.